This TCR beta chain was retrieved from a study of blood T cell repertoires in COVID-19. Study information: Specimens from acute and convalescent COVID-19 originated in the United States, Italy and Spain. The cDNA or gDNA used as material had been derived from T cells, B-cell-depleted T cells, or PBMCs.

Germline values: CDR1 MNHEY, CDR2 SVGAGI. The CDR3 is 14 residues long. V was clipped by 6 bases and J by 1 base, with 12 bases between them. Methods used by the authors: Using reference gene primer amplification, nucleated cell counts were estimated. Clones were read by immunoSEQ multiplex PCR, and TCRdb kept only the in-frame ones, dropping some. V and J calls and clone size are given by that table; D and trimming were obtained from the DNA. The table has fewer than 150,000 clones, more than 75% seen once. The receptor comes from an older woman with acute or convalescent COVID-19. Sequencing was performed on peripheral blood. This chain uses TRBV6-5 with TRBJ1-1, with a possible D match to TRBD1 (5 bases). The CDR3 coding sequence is TGTGCCAGCAGCTTAGGACACTCGAACACTGAAGCTTTCTTT. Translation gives CASSLGHSNTEAFF.